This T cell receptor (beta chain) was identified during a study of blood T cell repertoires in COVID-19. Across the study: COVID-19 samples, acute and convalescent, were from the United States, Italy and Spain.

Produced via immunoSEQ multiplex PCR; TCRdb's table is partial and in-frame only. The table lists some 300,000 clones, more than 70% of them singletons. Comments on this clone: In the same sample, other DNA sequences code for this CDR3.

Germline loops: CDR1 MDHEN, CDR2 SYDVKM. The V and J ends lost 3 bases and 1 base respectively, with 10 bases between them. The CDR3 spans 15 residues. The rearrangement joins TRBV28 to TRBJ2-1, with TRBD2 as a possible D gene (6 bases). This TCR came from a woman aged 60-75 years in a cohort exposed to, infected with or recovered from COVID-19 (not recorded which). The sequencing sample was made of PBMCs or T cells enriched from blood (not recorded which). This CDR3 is CASSLTGGSYNEQFF. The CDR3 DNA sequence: TGTGCCAGCAGTTTGACCGGGGGTTCCTACAATGAGCAGTTCTTC.